The T cell receptor beta chain described here comes from a study of read filtering for tumor transcriptome and immune sequencing. Study information: The cohort had approximately 16 men and over twelve women aged about 47 to 80, mean roughly 66 years.

In its sample, this clonotype was seen many times. From roughly 0.4 ug of RNA, a library with molecular barcoded alpha/delta and beta/gamma adaptors was made. In TCRdb, the reads were re-called with MiXCR into one record per CDR3 protein. The repertoire includes around 130,000 distinct CDR3 sequences, approximately 13% of them detected once, and under 9% sits in the top ten. The sequencing input was a population of CD138-negative cells sorted from bone marrow. This TCR was sampled from a donor older than 35 with multiple myeloma.

The CDR3 here is CASSYAPDNTGELFF. CDR3 DNA: TGCGCCAGCAGCTACGCCCCTGACAACACCGGGGAGCTGTTTTTT. J is TRBJ2-2 and V is TRBV4-1; no clear D gene. The CDR3 has 15 amino acids. V was trimmed by 5 bases and J by 2 bases, leaving 12 bases between them. Germline CDR1 MGHRA, CDR2 YSYEKL.